The 13 T cell receptor beta chains below come from one sample, sequenced in a study of CXCR3-negative and CXCR3-positive naive CD8 T cells. The TRB cDNA libraries were prepared by 5' RACE with UMI labels. Using the 5' RACE reads, TCRdb records one entry per CDR3 protein without DNA. The sample has roughly 71,000 distinct CDR3 sequences, and its top ten clones hold about 1.5%. The sample taken for sequencing was naive CXCR3- CD8+ T cells from blood. Noted subset: CD45RO-CCR7+CD27+CD95- naive CD8+ T cells lacking CXCR3 (TNR3-). The receptors were gathered from a human donor in good health. Some clones in this sample may be carry-over from other donors' samples.

V and J are TRBV12-3 or TRBV12-4 and TRBJ2-7; without DNA, the TCRdb call of TRBD1 cannot be checked. The CDR3 has 12 residues. CDR3 sequence reads: CASSLGGREQYF.

The J gene is TRBJ1-2, the V gene TRBV13. Per germline, CDR1 PRHDT and CDR2 FYEKMQ (reference sequence). The CDR3 extends over 15 amino acids. CDR3 loop: CASSPSRTGAQGYTF.

This sequence joins TRBV15 and TRBJ2-2; TCRdb's D call, TRBD2, is unchecked because there is no DNA. CDR1 LNHNV and CDR2 YYDKDF come from the germline V gene (reference sequence). There are 17 residues in the CDR3. This chain's CDR3 is CATSRGLAGAGTGELFF.

The chain joins TRBV28 to TRBJ1-2. The CDR3 extends over 14 amino acids. The germline V gene encodes CDR1 MDHEN and CDR2 SYDVKM. The chain's CDR3 is CASSLISRYYGYTF.

The chain combines TRBV29-1 with TRBJ2-2. The CDR3 runs to 12 residues. Per the germline V gene, CDR1 is SQVTM and CDR2 is ANQGSEA. CDR3: CSVWGNTGELFF.

This chain joins TRBV20-1 and TRBJ2-7; TCRdb returns TRBD2, unconfirmable since there is no DNA. CDR3 length: 16 amino acids. The germline CDR1 and CDR2 sequences are DFQATT and SNEGSKA (reference sequence). CDR3 sequence reads: CSARLVLAGKTYEQYF.

V usage is TRBV29-1 and J usage is TRBJ2-1. Germline-derived CDR1 and CDR2 are SQVTM and ANQGSEA. The CDR3 is 12 amino acids. CDR3 amino acids: CSVEDRSNEQFF.

V usage is TRBV9 and J usage is TRBJ2-5; the TCRdb call, TRBD1, lacks DNA for checking. This CDR3 region has 15 residues. CDR1 SGDLS and CDR2 YYNGEE come from the germline V gene. The CDR3 region is CASSGTGAQVETQYF.

The chain combines TRBV5-1 with TRBJ2-1; no DNA is available, so the TRBD2 call from TCRdb remains unchecked. The CDR3 has 15 residues. Per the germline V gene, CDR1 is SGHRS and CDR2 is YFSETQ. CDR3 sequence: CASSLAVSSYNEQFF.

CDR3 sequence reads: CSARRTSGVLADEQYF. The chain couples TRBV20-1 to TRBJ2-7; the TCRdb call, TRBD2, lacks DNA for checking. Germline V gene data show CDR1 as DFQATT and CDR2 as SNEGSKA (reference sequence). This CDR3 spans 16 amino acids.

The chain links TRBV7-9 to TRBJ2-7; as DNA is missing, the TRBD1 call by TCRdb cannot be tested. Germline lookup yields CDR1 SEHNR and CDR2 FQNEAQ (reference sequence). The CDR3 consists of 13 residues. CDR3 loop: CALRSPSSYEQYF. Variable domain in full (rest from reference TRBV7-9 and TRBJ2-7): DTGVSQNPRHKITKRGQNVTFRCDPISEHNRLYWYRQTLGQGPEFLTYFQNEAQLEKSRLLSDRFSAERPKGSFSTLEIQRTEQGDSAMYLCALRSPSSYEQYFGPGTRLTVT.

The genes are TRBV6-6 and TRBJ1-3. CDR1 MNHNY and CDR2 SVGAGI come from the germline V gene (reference sequence). The CDR3 is 14 residues long. The CDR3: CASSGEFSGNTIYF.

The chain combines TRBV28 with TRBJ2-7; no DNA is available, so the TRBD1 call from TCRdb remains unchecked. The CDR3 is 16 amino acids. Germline CDR1 is MDHEN and CDR2 is SYDVKM. The CDR3: CASTTQPPGADYEQYF.